This T cell receptor (beta chain) comes out of a study of graft-versus-host responses after intestinal transplantation. About the research overall: Every recipient had anti-thymocyte globulin induction and three to four years of tacrolimus plus steroids. General study results and limits: Across patients carrying graft-donor T cell macrochimerism, allografts held high graft-versus-host to host-versus-graft clonal ratios. Peak circulating GvH clone levels tracked with early post-transplant HvG declines. Some GvH clones were seen earlier in gut or blood, suggesting intestinal origin.

This clone has just one count. Antigen unknown. The CDR3 has 15 residues. CDR1 and CDR2 (germline): MDHEN, SYDVKM. Trimming shortened V by 1 base and J by 2 bases, and 11 bases separated the two germline ends. Profiled with immunoSEQ multiplex PCR; TCRdb holds only in-frame clones, not every one. The sample has about 120,000 clones, approximately 92% seen once. This TCR was sampled from a human donor who received an intestinal transplant. The chain employs TRBV28 and TRBJ1-1; TRBD1 is a possible D gene (5 bases). Specimen: unstimulated CD4+ T cells sorted from spleen or lymph node cells, collected before intestinal transplant. The CDR3 spells CASSLSGLGNTEAFF. The DNA of the CDR3 is TGTGCCAGCAGTTTATCAGGGTTAGGTAACACTGAAGCTTTCTTT.